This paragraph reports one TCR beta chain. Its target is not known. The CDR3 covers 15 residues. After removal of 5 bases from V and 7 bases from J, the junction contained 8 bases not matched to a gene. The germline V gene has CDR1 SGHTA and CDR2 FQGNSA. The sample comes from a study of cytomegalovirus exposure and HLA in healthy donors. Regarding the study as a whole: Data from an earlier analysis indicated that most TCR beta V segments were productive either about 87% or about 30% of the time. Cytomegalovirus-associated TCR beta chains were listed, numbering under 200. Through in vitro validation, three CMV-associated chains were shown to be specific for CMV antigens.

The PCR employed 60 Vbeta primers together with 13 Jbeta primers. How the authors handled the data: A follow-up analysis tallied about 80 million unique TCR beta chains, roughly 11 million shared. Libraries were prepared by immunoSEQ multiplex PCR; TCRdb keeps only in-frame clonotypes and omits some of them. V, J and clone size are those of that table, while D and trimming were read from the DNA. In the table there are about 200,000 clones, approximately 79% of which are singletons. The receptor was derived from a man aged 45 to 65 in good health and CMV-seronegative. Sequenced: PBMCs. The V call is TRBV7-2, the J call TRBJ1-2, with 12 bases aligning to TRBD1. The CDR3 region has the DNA TGTGCCAGCAGCGTCACCGGGACAGGGGGCGGTGGCTACACCTTC. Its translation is CASSVTGTGGGGYTF.